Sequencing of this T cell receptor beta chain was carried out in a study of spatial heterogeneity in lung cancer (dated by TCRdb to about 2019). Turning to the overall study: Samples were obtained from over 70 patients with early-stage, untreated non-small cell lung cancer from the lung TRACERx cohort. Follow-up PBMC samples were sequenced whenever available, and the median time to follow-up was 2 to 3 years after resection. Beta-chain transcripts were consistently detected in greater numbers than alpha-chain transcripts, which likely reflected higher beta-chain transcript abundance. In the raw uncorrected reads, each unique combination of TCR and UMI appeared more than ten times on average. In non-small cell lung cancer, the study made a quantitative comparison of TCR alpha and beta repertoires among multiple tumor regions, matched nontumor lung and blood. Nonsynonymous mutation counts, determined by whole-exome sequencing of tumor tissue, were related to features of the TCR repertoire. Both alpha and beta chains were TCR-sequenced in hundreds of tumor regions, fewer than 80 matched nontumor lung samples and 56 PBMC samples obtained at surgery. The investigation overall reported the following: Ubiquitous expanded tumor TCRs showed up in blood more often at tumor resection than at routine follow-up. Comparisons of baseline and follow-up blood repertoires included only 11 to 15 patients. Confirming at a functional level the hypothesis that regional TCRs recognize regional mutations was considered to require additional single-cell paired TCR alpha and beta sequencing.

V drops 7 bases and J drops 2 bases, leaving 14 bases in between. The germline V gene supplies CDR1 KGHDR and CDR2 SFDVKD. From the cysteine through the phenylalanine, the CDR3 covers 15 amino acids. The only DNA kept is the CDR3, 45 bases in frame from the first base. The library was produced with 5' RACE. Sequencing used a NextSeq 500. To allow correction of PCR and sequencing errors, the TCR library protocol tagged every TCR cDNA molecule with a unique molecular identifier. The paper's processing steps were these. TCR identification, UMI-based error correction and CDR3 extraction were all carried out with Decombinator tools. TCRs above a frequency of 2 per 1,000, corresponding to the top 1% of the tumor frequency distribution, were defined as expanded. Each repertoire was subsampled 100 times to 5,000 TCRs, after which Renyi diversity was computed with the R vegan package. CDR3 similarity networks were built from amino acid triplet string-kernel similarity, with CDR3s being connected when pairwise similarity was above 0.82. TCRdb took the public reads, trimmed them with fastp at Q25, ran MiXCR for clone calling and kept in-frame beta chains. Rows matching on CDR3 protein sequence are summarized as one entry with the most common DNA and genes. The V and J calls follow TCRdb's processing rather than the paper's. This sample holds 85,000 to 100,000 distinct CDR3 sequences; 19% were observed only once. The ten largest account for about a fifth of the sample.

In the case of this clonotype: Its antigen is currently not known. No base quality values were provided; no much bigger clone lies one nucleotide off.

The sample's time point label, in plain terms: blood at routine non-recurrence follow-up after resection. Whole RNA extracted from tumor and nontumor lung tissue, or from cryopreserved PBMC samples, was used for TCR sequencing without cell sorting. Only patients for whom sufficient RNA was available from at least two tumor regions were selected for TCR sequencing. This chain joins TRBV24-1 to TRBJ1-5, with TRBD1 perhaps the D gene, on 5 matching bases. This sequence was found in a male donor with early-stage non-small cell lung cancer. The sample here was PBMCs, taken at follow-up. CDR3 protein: CATSGGSGGNQPQHF. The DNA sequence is TGTGCCACCAGCGGGGGGTCGGGTGGCAATCAGCCCCAGCATTTT.